Detailed here is one T cell receptor (beta chain). A J-beta primer mix and a sample-barcoded 5' primer were used in a second PCR of roughly 6 to 12 cycles. Tags on each cDNA molecule came from a template-switch adaptor with 12 random nucleotides. TCRdb redid the calling of the 5' RACE reads with MiXCR, one entry per CDR3 protein. Found here are some 670,000 distinct CDR3 sequences, approximately 52% of them singletons; the top ten hold less than 15%. Total RNA was isolated from each sample in quantities of at least 5.5 micrograms. V was clipped by 5 bases and J by 7 bases, with 18 bases between them. This CDR3 is 15 amino acids long. Looked up from germline, CDR1 is SEHNR and CDR2 is FQNEAQ (reference sequence). This specimen belongs to a study of blood T cells in healthy people across ages.

The origin of this receptor is a woman at least 80 years old in good health. The V gene is TRBV7-9, the J gene TRBJ2-1; maybe TRBD2 (5 bases). Sample: blood. DNA of the CDR3: TGTGCCAGCAGCCGGGAAGGACTCCCCGGAAATGAGCAGTTCTTC. Translating it yields CASSREGLPGNEQFF.